One sample yielded the 8 T cell receptor beta chains listed below, sequenced in a study of tumor-infiltrating lymphocytes in oesophageal squamous cell carcinoma. In TCRdb, the PCR reads were re-called with MiXCR into one record per CDR3 protein. The sample includes over 20,000 distinct CDR3 sequences, 34% of them seen just once. Sequencing was carried out using esophageal tumor tissue. The receptors derive from a female donor with esophageal squamous cell carcinoma.

The table lists this clonotype with many counts. The CDR3 reads CASSEGGAGANVLTF. Here the CDR3 DNA reads TGTGCCAGCAGTGAAGGAGGTGCTGGGGCCAACGTCCTGACTTTC. The V gene is TRBV2, the J gene TRBJ2-6; D remains unclear. Germline V gives CDR1 SNHLY, CDR2 FYNNEI. The CDR3 length is 15 residues. Trimming took off 1 base at V and 2 bases at J, with 6 bases between the two ends.

Regarding this clonotype: This likely comes from a read error, as the CDR3 has no conserved phenylalanine or tryptophan at its end. The DNA is left out, because the CDR3 cannot be placed on it with certainty; the CDR3 is given as TCRdb lists it. J is TRBJ2-5 and V is TRBV7-8; TRBD1, the D gene given by the table, was not confirmed from the DNA. Ends included, the CDR3 has 17 residues. In germline, CDR1 is SGHVS, CDR2 FQNEAQ. Here the CDR3 reads CASSLDGQGAGGYTFGA.

V is TRBV7-8 and J is TRBJ2-1; 9 bases match TRBD1. Gene TRBJ2-7 matches the end of the DNA better, so the J call may be wrong. The CDR3 sequence is 16 residues long. The V gene's germline CDR1 is SGHVS and CDR2 FQNEAQ. In DNA, the CDR3 is TGTGCCAGCAGCTTAAGGGGGACAGGGATCAACAATGAGCAGTACTTC. This gives the protein CASSLRGTGINNEQYF.

The chain joins TRBV13 to TRBJ1-1; TRBD1 is a possible D gene (5 bases). The CDR3 extends over 15 amino acids. Per the germline V gene, CDR1 is PRHDT and CDR2 is FYEKMQ (reference sequence). Trimming left V 0 bases short and J 5 bases short, with 13 bases between. The CDR3: CASSLGLGGRTEAFF. CDR3 nucleotides: TGTGCCAGCAGCTTAGGCCTGGGGGGTCGGACTGAAGCTTTCTTT.

V is TRBV7-6 and J is TRBJ2-1, with 10 bases aligning to TRBD2. The J call may be faulty, since TRBJ2-7 better matches the DNA end. Germline CDR1 SGHVS, CDR2 FNYEAQ. CDR3 length: 15 residues. In nucleotides, the CDR3 is TGTGCCAGCAGCCGGACTAGCGGAGCCTACAATGAGCAGTACTTC. It translates to CASSRTSGAYNEQYF.

This clonotype was counted a few times. The V and J genes are TRBV20-1 and TRBJ2-1; 7 bases match TRBD2. The CDR3 contains 15 residues. Trimming took 4 bases from V and 5 from J; bases not matched to a gene: 11. The germline V gene has CDR1 DFQATT and CDR2 SNEGSKA (reference sequence). The CDR3 DNA is TGCAGTGCTATAAACCGGGAGGAGGGGAACAATGAGCAGTTCTTC. This gives the protein CSAINREEGNNEQFF.

Within the sample, this clonotype is medium-sized. The chain joins TRBV7-8 to TRBJ2-1; 7 nucleotides agree with TRBD2. CDR1 and CDR2 (germline): SGHVS, FQNEAQ. The ends lost 3 bases at V and 4 bases at J; junction bases unmatched: 9. CDR3 length: 16 amino acids. The CDR3: CASSFLRDYRYNEQFF. The CDR3 DNA sequence: TGTGCCAGCAGCTTCCTCCGGGACTACCGATACAATGAGCAGTTCTTC.

The genes are TRBV27 and TRBJ2-3; D gene unclear. The CDR3 extends over 14 amino acids. V lost 6 bases and J lost 2, with 12 bases in between. The germline V gene has CDR1 MNHEY and CDR2 SMNVEV (reference sequence). Here the CDR3 reads CASSPPWHTDTQYF. Here the CDR3 DNA reads TGTGCCAGCAGCCCGCCTTGGCACACAGATACGCAGTATTTT.